What follows are 25 T cell receptor beta chains derived from one specimen sequenced in a study of T cells in Graves' hyperthyroidism and ophthalmopathy. RNA transcripts gave rise to amplified TCR beta CDR3 regions. An initial round of RT-PCR targeting the TCR CDR3 relied on the HTBI primer set. TCRdb reprocessed the multiplex PCR reads with MiXCR, giving one entry per CDR3 protein. The data show approximately 500,000 distinct CDR3 sequences, about 45% seen once. Sequenced: peripheral blood or thyroid tissue (not recorded which). Source of these receptors: a woman between 18 and 29 years old with Graves' hyperthyroidism.

The chain employs TRBV7-9 and TRBJ1-4; a weak D match, TRBD1 (5 bases). Per germline, CDR1 SEHNR and CDR2 FQNEAQ (reference sequence). There are 13 residues in the CDR3. CDR3 loop: CAGTEALREKLFF. CDR3 sequence (DNA): TGTGCGGGGACGGAAGCCCTAAGGGAAAAACTGTTTTTT.

This clonotype has at least ten counts. V and J are TRBV13 and TRBJ2-7, with 9 bases matching TRBD1. This CDR3 has 15 amino acids. Germline V CDR1 and CDR2: PRHDT, FYEKMQ (reference sequence). The J segment lost 4 bases and the V segment lost 6 bases, leaving 10 bases of the junction unmatched. The CDR3, as DNA: TGTGCCAGCAGAAGACAGGGGGGGGTGAGATACGAGCAGTACTTC. As protein: CASRRQGGVRYEQYF.

J is TRBJ2-7 and V is TRBV7-9; a weak D match, TRBD1 (6 bases). The DNA end is more similar to TRBJ2-1, so the J call may be wrong. The CDR3 consists of 16 residues. Germline lookup yields CDR1 SEHNR and CDR2 FQNEAQ (reference sequence). The CDR3 sequence is CASSLYYGTPDNEQFF. The CDR3, as DNA: TGTGCCAGCAGCTTATATTACGGGACACCGGACAATGAGCAGTTCTTC.

This clonotype showed up many times. This rearrangement joins TRBV20-1 to TRBJ2-7; D is unclear. CDR3 size: 12 residues. Trimming stripped 0 bases from V and 4 bases from J, with 7 bases between. Per germline, CDR1 DFQATT and CDR2 SNEGSKA (reference sequence). CDR3 DNA: TGCAGTGCTAGAGATGACGATTACGAGCAGTACTTC. Encoded protein: CSARDDDYEQYF.

This clonotype was seen a handful of times. This chain connects TRBV12-3 or TRBV12-4 to TRBJ1-1, with a weak D call TRBD1 (5 bases). The CDR3 consists of 14 residues. Trimming shortened V by 3 bases and J by 2 bases, and 10 bases separated the two germline ends. CDR3 loop: CASSFWGGNTEAFF. CDR3 bases: TGTGCCAGCAGTTTTTGGGGGGGAAACACTGAAGCTTTCTTT.

This clonotype occurred once. The rearrangement uses TRBV25-1 and TRBJ1-2; 7 nucleotides match TRBD1. The V and J ends lost 4 bases and 3 bases, in that order; junction bases with no gene match: 8. Germline V gene data show CDR1 as MGHDK and CDR2 as SYGVNS. The CDR3 contains 15 residues. CDR3 DNA: TGTGCCAGCAGTGGAGGGGACAGCTTGTACTATGGCTACACCTTC. It codes for CASSGGDSLYYGYTF.

In this sample, this clonotype turned up a few times. V gene TRBV4-3 combines with J gene TRBJ1-5; D might be TRBD1 (6 bases). CDR1 is LGHNA, CDR2 YSLEER, per germline. V lost 3 bases, J lost 3 bases, and 12 bases lay in between. The CDR3 is 15 residues long. The CDR3 bases are TGCGCCAGCAGCCAGGACGGACAGCCCAATCAGCCCCAGCATTTT. The encoded protein is CASSQDGQPNQPQHF.

V and J are TRBV30 and TRBJ2-2, with D possibly TRBD2 on 5 matching bases. This CDR3 spans 12 amino acids. Trimming stripped 4 bases from V and 4 bases from J, with 7 bases between. The V gene's germline CDR1 is GTSNPN and CDR2 SVGIG (reference sequence). The chain's CDR3 is CAWIAGTGELFF. Written as DNA, the CDR3 is TGTGCCTGGATCGCGGGCACCGGGGAGCTGTTTTTT. Based on the CDR3 plus reference TRBV30 and TRBJ2-2, the full variable domain is SQTIHQWPATLVQPVGSPLSLECTVEGTSNPNLYWYRQAAGRGLQLLFYSVGIGQISSEVPQNLSASRPQDRQFILSSKKLLLSDSGFYLCAWIAGTGELFFGEGSRLTVL.

About this clonotype: This CDR3 is missing its conserved last phenylalanine or tryptophan, likely due to a read error. The chain combines TRBV5-6 with TRBJ2-7; D is uncertain. CDR1 and CDR2 from the germline V gene are SGHDT and YYEEEE. The CDR3 consists of 12 residues. Trimming cost V 0 bases and J 4 bases, with 5 bases left between them. This CDR3 reads CASSLDWYEQYL. CDR3 nucleotides: TGTGCCAGCAGCTTGGATTGGTACGAGCAGTACCTC.

There are a few counts of this clonotype. This rearrangement joins TRBV20-1 to TRBJ2-7; 9 nucleotides line up with TRBD2. The CDR3 extends over 16 amino acids. The ends lost 0 bases at V and 3 bases at J; junction bases unmatched: 9. From germline, CDR1 is DFQATT and CDR2 SNEGSKA (reference sequence). The CDR3 DNA is TGCAGTGCTAGAGATCTCAGTAGCGGGAGTGGCTACGAGCAGTACTTC. Translating gives CSARDLSSGSGYEQYF.

This clonotype was seen a few times. V usage is TRBV30 and J usage is TRBJ2-7; D uncertain. Germline V gene lookup returns CDR1 GTSNPN and CDR2 SVGIG (reference sequence). This CDR3 is 13 amino acids long. V lost 6 bases and J lost 5, with 17 bases in between. The CDR3 region is CACVRLGSNEQYF. The DNA for the CDR3 is TGTGCCTGTGTCAGACTCGGGTCCAACGAGCAGTACTTC.

This clonotype was detected ten times or more. The chain links TRBV11-3 to TRBJ2-5; D remains unclear. V was trimmed by 0 bases and J by 2 bases, leaving 16 bases between them. The CDR3 contains 17 residues. Germline lookup yields CDR1 SGHNT and CDR2 YENEEA. The CDR3 DNA reads TGTGCCAGCAGCTTAGATTGGTCCCGTCCCTATCAAGAGACCCAGTACTTC. Translating it yields CASSLDWSRPYQETQYF. The whole variable domain, filled in from reference TRBV11-3 and TRBJ2-5, reads EAGVVQSPRYKIIEKKQPVAFWCNPISGHNTLYWYLQNLGQGPELLIRYENEEAVDDSQLPKDRFSAERLKGVDSTLKIQPAELGDSAVYLCASSLDWSRPYQETQYFGPGTRLLVL.

This clonotype came up many times. V is TRBV6-1 and J is TRBJ2-2; a possible D gene is TRBD2 (6 bases). Trimming left V 8 bases short and J 4 bases short, with 20 bases between. This CDR3 region has 16 residues. In germline, CDR1 is MNHNS, CDR2 SASEGT. For the CDR3, the DNA is TGTGCCAGCTTGCTATCCCTCGAGCGGGCCACCGGGGAGCTGTTTTTT. Encoded protein: CASLLSLERATGELFF.

This clonotype was recorded many times. The chain has TRBV12-3 or TRBV12-4 and TRBJ1-2; 8 positions match TRBD1. V lost 8 bases and J lost 8; bases outside the gene matches: 19. This CDR3 has 16 residues. In DNA, the CDR3 is TGTGCCAGCCCCCGTGGACAGGGTTCCCAAGTGAGCGGCTACACCTTC. Translated, it gives CASPRGQGSQVSGYTF.

This clonotype was detected many times. V gene TRBV12-3 or TRBV12-4 combines with J gene TRBJ2-2, with D tentatively TRBD1 or TRBD2 (6 bases each). Between the trimmed V and J ends, which lost 6 bases and 1 base, there was a span of 12 bases. The length of the CDR3 is 15 residues. CDR3 loop: CASRPGDWNTGELFF. Written as DNA, the CDR3 is TGTGCCAGCAGACCAGGGGACTGGAACACCGGGGAGCTGTTTTTT.

V is TRBV11-2 and J is TRBJ2-7, with 7 nucleotides matching TRBD1. The CDR3 is 14 residues long. Looked up from germline, CDR1 is SGHAT and CDR2 is FQNNGV. V dropped 4 bases and J dropped 3; count of bases not matched to a gene: 6. The CDR3 DNA follows: TGTGCCAGCAGCTCACAGGGGTCTAACTACGAGCAGTACTTC. Translation: CASSSQGSNYEQYF. Filled out from reference TRBV11-2 and TRBJ2-7, the complete variable domain reads EAGVAQSPRYKIIEKRQSVAFWCNPISGHATLYWYQQILGQGPKLLIQFQNNGVVDDSQLPKDRFSAERLKGVDSTLKIQPAKLEDSAVYLCASSSQGSNYEQYFGPGTRLTVT.

This clonotype was detected once. The chain combines TRBV10-3 with TRBJ1-5; D not resolved. This CDR3 spans 14 amino acids. The germline V gene encodes CDR1 ENHRY and CDR2 SYGVKD. The CDR3 loop is CARDLTRVNQPQHF. The CDR3, as DNA: TGTGCTAGAGATCTGACACGGGTCAATCAGCCCCAGCATTTT.

Concerning this clonotype: Sequence at one end of the junction differs from germline and may be a read error. J is TRBJ1-4 and V is TRBV6-5, with 10 bases fitting TRBD1. The CDR3 has 13 amino acids. In germline, CDR1 is MNHEY, CDR2 SVGAGI. CDR3 loop: CASSEAVGDRGQF. In DNA, the CDR3 is TGTGCCAGCAGTGAAGCAGTGGGTGACAGGGGGCAATTT.

The chain is built from TRBV29-1 and TRBJ1-5; D is ambiguous. The CDR3 runs 11 residues. CDR1 and CDR2 from the germline V gene are SQVTM and ANQGSEA. V shed 1 base and J shed 9 bases, with 7 bases lying between them. CDR3 sequence reads: CSVEGGRPQHF. CDR3 DNA: TGCAGCGTTGAAGGCGGGAGGCCCCAGCATTTT.

The V gene is TRBV4-3, the J gene TRBJ2-7; perhaps TRBD2 as D (7 bases). This CDR3 comprises 14 residues. Trimming stripped 1 base from V and 7 bases from J, with 14 bases between. The germline CDR1 and CDR2 sequences are LGHNA and YSLEER. In DNA, the CDR3 is TGCGCCAGCAGCCAAGGAGGGGGGGCTCGGGAGCAGTACTTC. It translates to CASSQGGGAREQYF.

The chain couples TRBV29-1 to TRBJ2-7, with 8 bases lining up with TRBD2. The germline V gene encodes CDR1 SQVTM and CDR2 ANQGSEA. The CDR3 has 14 amino acids. The J segment lost 1 base and the V segment lost 8 bases, leaving 10 bases of the junction unmatched. The CDR3 DNA sequence: TGCAGCCAATTAAGCGGGAGTGTTTCCTACGAGCAGTACTTC. Encoded protein: CSQLSGSVSYEQYF.

This clonotype was detected once. The V gene is TRBV6-4, the J gene TRBJ2-2, with 8 bases aligning to TRBD2. Per germline, CDR1 MRHNA and CDR2 SNTAGT. There are 13 residues in the CDR3. V shed 3 bases, J shed 11 bases, and the junction held 5 bases outside the gene matches. The CDR3 coding sequence is TGTGCCAGCAGTGAGAGGACTAGCAATGAGCTGTTTTTT. Translated: CASSERTSNELFF.

In this sample, this clonotype turned up many times. The genes are TRBV6-5 and TRBJ1-2, with D possibly TRBD1 on 5 matching bases. Trimming removed 2 bases from V and 8 bases from J, with 15 bases in between. CDR1 MNHEY and CDR2 SVGAGI come from the germline V gene. The CDR3 is made up of 14 amino acids. CDR3 in amino acids: CASSYKRDRGGYTF. The CDR3 bases are TGTGCCAGCAGTTACAAACGGGACCGAGGGGGCTACACCTTC.

This chain uses TRBV6-1 with TRBJ1-5, with D possibly being TRBD1 (5 bases). The CDR3 loop spans 16 amino acids. Germline loops: CDR1 MNHNS, CDR2 SASEGT. V was shortened by 5 bases and J by 9 bases, with 23 bases between the two germline ends. The CDR3: CASSPPNSSGRRPQHF. The DNA of the CDR3 is TGTGCCAGCAGTCCCCCGAACTCCTCAGGGAGGCGGCCCCAGCATTTT.

This clonotype was picked up many times. J is TRBJ1-5 and V is TRBV7-9; D is unresolved. CDR1 SEHNR and CDR2 FQNEAQ come from the germline V gene (reference sequence). There are 15 residues in the CDR3. V shed 1 base and J shed 5 bases, with 12 bases lying between them. The CDR3 is CASSLGVPGDQPQHF. Written as DNA, the CDR3 is TGTGCCAGCAGCTTAGGGGTGCCAGGTGATCAGCCCCAGCATTTT.